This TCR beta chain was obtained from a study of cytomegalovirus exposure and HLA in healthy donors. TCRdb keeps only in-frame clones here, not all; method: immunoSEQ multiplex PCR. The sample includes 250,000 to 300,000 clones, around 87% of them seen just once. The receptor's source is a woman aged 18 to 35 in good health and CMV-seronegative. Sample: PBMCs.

CDR3: CASSQDRGGTGELFF. CDR3 in DNA: TGCGCCAGCAGCCAAGATCGAGGGGGCACCGGGGAGCTGTTTTTT. V and J are TRBV4-1 and TRBJ2-2; D may be TRBD1 (6 bases). This CDR3 is 15 amino acids long. V was clipped by 0 bases and J by 4 bases, with 9 bases between them. Germline values: CDR1 MGHRA, CDR2 YSYEKL.